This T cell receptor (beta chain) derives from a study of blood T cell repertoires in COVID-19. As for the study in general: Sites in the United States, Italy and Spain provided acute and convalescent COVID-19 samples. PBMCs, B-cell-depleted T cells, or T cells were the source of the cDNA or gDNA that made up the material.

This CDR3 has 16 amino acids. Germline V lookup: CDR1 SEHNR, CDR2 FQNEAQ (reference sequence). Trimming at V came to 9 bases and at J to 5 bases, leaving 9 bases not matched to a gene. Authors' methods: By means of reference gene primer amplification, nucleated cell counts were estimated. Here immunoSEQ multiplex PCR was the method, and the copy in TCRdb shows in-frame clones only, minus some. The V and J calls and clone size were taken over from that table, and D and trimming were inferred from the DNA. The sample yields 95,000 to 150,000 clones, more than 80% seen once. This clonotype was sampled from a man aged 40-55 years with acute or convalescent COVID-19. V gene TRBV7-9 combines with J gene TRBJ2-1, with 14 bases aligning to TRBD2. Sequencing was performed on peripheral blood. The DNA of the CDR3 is TGTGCCAGTGGGACTAGCGGGAGTCGAACCCACAATGAGCAGTTCTTC. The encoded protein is CASGTSGSRTHNEQFF.